Described below is a single TCR beta chain sequence and its context. This clone may be a read error of a much larger clone one base away. The sample belongs to a study of tumor and adjacent non-tumor tissue in lung cancer. Overall study context: There were around 11 adenocarcinoma, 2 squamous cell carcinoma and 1 small cell lung cancer cases.

Trimming removed 0 bases at V and 4 bases at J, with 12 bases between. CDR3 length: 15 amino acids. CDR1 WNHNN and CDR2 SYGVQD come from the germline V gene (reference sequence). RNA was extracted from bulk tissue without any cell sorting. This non-tumor lung sample came from over 3 cm beyond the tumor edge. A modified ARM-PCR protocol with three rounds of nested PCR amplified TCRbeta. TCRdb independently ran MiXCR on the multiplex PCR reads; one entry per CDR3 protein. The sample records tens of thousands of distinct CDR3 sequences, more than 65% being singletons. This receptor was identified in a man aged 65 to 85 with non-small cell lung cancer. V usage is TRBV10-1 and J usage is TRBJ1-2; D uncertain. Source material: distant non-tumor lung tissue. The CDR3 nucleotides are TGCGCCAGCAGTGAGTCGGCAGCCCAACCCTATGGCTACACCTTC. Amino acid sequence: CASSESAAQPYGYTF.